This T cell receptor (beta chain) was recovered during a study of human T cells and chemical hapten exposure. Germline CDR1 and CDR2: MDHEN and SYDVKM. The CDR3 extends over 14 amino acids. V dropped 6 bases and J dropped 4; count of bases not matched to a gene: 6. The time point is: patch test 1, 2 weeks after DPC sensitization. Documented treatment: therapeutic diphenylcyclopropenone sensitization with weekly scalp DPC. This clonotype appeared a few times. TCRdb independently ran MiXCR on the RACE reads; one entry per CDR3 protein. The table includes fewer than 500,000 distinct CDR3 sequences, more than 4.5% detected once.

The rearrangement joins TRBV28 to TRBJ1-1, with 9 bases identical to TRBD1. This clonotype was sampled from a woman aged 45-59 years with alopecia areata. Some clones in this sample may be carry-over from other donors' samples. Sequenced here: whole blood, sampled in connection with sensitization to the hapten diphenylcyclopropenone (DPC). Here the CDR3 DNA reads TGTGCCAGCAGCGACGCGACAGGGGGCACTGAAGCTTTCTTT. Translating it yields CASSDATGGTEAFF.